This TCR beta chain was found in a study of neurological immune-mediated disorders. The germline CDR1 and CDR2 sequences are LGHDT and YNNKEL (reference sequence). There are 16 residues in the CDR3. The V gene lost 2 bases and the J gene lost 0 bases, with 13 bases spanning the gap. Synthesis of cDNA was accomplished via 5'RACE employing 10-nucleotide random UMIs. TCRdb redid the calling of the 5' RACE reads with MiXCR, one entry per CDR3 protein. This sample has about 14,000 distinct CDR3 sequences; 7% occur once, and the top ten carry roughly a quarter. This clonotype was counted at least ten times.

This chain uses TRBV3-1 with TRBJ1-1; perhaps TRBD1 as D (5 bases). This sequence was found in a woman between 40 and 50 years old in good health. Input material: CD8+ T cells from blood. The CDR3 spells CASSQRGWGMNTEAFF. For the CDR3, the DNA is TGTGCCAGCAGCCAACGGGGTTGGGGGATGAACACTGAAGCTTTCTTT.